Sequencing of this T cell receptor beta chain was carried out in a study of regulatory T cells in long-lasting Graves disease. General study results and limits: Patients with persistent Graves' had lower TCR diversity than newly diagnosed patients.

Specified time point: newly diagnosed GD, antithyroid drugs for less than 3 months. RNA isolated from PBMCs was used to make the TCR library. The patients were drawn from one endocrinology department in Xi'an, China. This clonotype was seen many times. The antigen is not known. In building TCR beta libraries, iRepertoire HTBI primers were used together with Arm-PCR of CDR3 regions. TCRdb ran MiXCR on the multiplex PCR reads and lists one entry per CDR3 protein. This sample has roughly 420,000 distinct CDR3 sequences; around 17% occur once, and the top ten carry roughly a tenth. These sequences were also reported in another study, on T cells in Graves' hyperthyroidism and ophthalmopathy.

The source material was peripheral blood mononuclear cells (PBMCs), sampled at new diagnosis, from a patient treated with antithyroid drugs. The clonotype comes from a woman in her twenties or thirties with Graves disease.

CDR3 amino acids: CASRHPLPPSGRFGELFF. CDR3 nucleotide sequence: TGTGCCAGCAGACACCCTCTTCCCCCTAGCGGGAGGTTCGGGGAGCTGTTTTTT. J is TRBJ2-2 and V is TRBV7-9; 11 positions match TRBD2. This CDR3 is 18 amino acids long. V trimming: 6 bases; J trimming: 7 bases; junction bases outside the gene matches: 16. Germline V gives CDR1 SEHNR, CDR2 FQNEAQ (reference sequence).